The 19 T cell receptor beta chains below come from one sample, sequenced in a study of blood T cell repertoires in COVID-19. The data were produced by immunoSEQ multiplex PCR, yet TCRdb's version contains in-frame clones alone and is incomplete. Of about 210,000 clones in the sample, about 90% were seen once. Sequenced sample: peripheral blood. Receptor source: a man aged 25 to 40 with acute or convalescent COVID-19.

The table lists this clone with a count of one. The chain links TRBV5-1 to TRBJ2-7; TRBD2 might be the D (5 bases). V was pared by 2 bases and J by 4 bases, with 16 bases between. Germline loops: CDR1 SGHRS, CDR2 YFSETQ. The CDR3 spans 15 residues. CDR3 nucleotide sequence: TGCGCCAGCAGCTTCGGAAGCACCCCGGGGTACGAGCAGTACTTC. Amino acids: CASSFGSTPGYEQYF.

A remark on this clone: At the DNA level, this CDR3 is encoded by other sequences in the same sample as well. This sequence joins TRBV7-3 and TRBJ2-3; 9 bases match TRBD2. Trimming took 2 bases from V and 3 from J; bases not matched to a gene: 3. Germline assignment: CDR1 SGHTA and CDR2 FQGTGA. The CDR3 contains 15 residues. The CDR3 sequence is CASSLAGGPTDTQYF. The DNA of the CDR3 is TGTGCCAGCAGCTTAGCGGGGGGGCCAACAGATACGCAGTATTTT.

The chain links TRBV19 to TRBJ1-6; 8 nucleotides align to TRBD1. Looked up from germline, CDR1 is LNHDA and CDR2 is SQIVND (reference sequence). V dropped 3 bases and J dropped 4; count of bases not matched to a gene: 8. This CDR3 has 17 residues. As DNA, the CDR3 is TGTGCCAGTAGTATGGGCCCACAGGGGGGTTATAATTCACCCCTCCACTTT. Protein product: CASSMGPQGGYNSPLHF.

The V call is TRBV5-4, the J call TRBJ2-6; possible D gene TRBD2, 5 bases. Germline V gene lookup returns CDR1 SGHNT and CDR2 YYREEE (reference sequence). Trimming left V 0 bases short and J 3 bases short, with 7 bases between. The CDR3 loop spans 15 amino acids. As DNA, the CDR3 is TGTGCCAGCAGCTTGGCGGGGAGTGGGGCCAACGTCCTGACTTTC. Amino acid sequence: CASSLAGSGANVLTF.

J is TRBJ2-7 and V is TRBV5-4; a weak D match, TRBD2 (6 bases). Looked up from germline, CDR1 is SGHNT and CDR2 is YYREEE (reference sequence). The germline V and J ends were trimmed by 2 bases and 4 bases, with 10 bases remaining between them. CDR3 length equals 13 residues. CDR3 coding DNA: TGTGCCAGCAGCTTCGGGACTCAATACGAGCAGTACTTC. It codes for CASSFGTQYEQYF.

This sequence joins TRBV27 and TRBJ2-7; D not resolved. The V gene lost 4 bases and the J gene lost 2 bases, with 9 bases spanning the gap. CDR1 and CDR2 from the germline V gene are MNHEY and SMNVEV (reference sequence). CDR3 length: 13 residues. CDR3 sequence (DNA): TGTGCCAGCAGTTCGTTCCTCCCCTACGAGCAGTACTTC. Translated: CASSSFLPYEQYF.

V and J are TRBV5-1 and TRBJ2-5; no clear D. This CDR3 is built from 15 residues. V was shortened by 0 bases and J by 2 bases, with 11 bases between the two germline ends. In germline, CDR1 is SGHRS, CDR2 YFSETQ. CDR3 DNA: TGCGCCAGCAGCTTGGTTGTCCAGTCACAAGAGACCCAGTACTTC. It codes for CASSLVVQSQETQYF.

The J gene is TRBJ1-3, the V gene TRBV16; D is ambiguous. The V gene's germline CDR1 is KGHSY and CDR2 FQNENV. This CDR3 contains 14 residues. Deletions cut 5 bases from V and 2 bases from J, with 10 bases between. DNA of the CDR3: TGTGCCAGCAGCTCACTGATGGCTGGAAACACCATATATTTT. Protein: CASSSLMAGNTIYF.

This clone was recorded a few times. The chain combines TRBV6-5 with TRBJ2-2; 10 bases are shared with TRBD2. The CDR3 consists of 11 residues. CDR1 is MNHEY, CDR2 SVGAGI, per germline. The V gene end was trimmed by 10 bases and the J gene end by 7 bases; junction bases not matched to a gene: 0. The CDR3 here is CAIAGGGELFF. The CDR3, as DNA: TGTGCCATAGCGGGGGGCGGGGAGCTGTTTTTT.

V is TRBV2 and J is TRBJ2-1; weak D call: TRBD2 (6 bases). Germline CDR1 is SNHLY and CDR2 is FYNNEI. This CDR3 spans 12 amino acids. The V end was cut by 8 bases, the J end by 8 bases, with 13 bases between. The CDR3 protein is CASGGYIHEQFF. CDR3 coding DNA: TGTGCCAGCGGGGGGTATATCCATGAGCAGTTCTTC.

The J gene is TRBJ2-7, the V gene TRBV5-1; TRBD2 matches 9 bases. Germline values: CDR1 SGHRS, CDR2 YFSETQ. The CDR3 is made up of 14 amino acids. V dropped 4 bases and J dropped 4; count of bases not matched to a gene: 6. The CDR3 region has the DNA TGCGCCAGCAGCATCGGGACTAGCAGTTACGAGCAGTACTTC. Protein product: CASSIGTSSYEQYF.

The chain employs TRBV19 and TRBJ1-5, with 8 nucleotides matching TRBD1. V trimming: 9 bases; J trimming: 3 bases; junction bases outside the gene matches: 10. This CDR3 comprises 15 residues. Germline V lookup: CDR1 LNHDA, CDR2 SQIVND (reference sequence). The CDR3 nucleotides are TGTGCCAGCATACCAGGGGGCTGGAACAATCAGCCCCAGCATTTT. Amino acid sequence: CASIPGGWNNQPQHF.

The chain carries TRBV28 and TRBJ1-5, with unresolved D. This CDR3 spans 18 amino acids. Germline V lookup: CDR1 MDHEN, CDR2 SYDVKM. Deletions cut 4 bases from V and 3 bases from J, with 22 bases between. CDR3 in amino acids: CASSWAQWQPRLNQPQHF. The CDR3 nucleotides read TGTGCCAGCAGTTGGGCCCAGTGGCAGCCCCGGCTCAATCAGCCCCAGCATTTT.

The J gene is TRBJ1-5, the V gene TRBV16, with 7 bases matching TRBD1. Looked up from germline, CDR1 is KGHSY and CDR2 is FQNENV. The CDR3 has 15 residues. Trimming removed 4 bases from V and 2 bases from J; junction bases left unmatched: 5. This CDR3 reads CASSPQTGRNQPQHF. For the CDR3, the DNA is TGTGCCAGCAGCCCACAGACAGGGCGCAATCAGCCCCAGCATTTT.

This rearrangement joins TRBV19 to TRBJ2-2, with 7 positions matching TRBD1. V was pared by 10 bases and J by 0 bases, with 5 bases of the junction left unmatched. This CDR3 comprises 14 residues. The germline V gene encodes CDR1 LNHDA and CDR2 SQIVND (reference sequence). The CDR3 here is CATIGQANTGELFF. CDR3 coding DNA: TGTGCCACCATCGGACAGGCGAACACCGGGGAGCTGTTTTTT.

The CDR3 bases are TGTGCCAGCAGCTTATTTACGGGAGCCCAAACAGGAGCCCAGTACTTC. Encoded protein: CASSLFTGAQTGAQYF. The genes are TRBV11-2 and TRBJ2-5; maybe TRBD2 (6 bases). The CDR3 totals 16 residues. Trimming shortened V by 2 bases and J by 9 bases, and 22 bases separated the two germline ends. Germline values: CDR1 SGHAT, CDR2 FQNNGV.

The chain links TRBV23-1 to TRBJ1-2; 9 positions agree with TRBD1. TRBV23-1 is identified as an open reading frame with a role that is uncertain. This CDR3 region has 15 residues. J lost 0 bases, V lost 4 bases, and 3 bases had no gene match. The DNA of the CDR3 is TGCGCCAGCAGTCGTCGACAGGGGGCTAACTATGGCTACACCTTC. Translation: CASSRRQGANYGYTF.

The chain's CDR3 is CASSPETGTASPLHF. CDR3 DNA: TGTGCCAGCAGCCCCGAGACAGGGACCGCTTCACCCCTCCACTTT. The chain couples TRBV9 to TRBJ1-6, with 7 bases fitting TRBD1. This CDR3 has 15 residues. The ends lost 4 bases at V and 9 bases at J; junction bases unmatched: 10. Germline CDR1 SGDLS, CDR2 YYNGEE.

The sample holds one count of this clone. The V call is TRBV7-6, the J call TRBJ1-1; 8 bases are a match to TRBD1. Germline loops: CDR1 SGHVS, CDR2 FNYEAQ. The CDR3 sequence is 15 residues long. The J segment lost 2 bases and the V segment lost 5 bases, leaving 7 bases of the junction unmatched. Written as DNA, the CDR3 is TGTGCCAGCAGCCAGGGGGCAGGGGGCAACACTGAAGCTTTCTTT. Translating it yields CASSQGAGGNTEAFF.